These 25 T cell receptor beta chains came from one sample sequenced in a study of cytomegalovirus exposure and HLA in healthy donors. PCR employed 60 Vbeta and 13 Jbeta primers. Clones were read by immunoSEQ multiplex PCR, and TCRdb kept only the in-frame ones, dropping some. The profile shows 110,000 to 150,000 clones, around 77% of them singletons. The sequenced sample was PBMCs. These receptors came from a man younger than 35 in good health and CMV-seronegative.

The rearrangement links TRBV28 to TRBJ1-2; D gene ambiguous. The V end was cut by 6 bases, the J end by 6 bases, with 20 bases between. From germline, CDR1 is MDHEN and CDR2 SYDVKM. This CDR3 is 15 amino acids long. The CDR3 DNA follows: TGTGCCAGCAGCCCCCCTAGCCGGACTCATCATGGCTACACCTTC. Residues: CASSPPSRTHHGYTF.

CDR3 coding DNA: TGTGCCAGCAGTGAACAGGACTACTACAATGAGCAGTTCTTC. It codes for CASSEQDYYNEQFF. The chain combines TRBV6-1 with TRBJ2-1, with a weak D call TRBD2 (6 bases). V was trimmed by 2 bases and J by 3 bases, leaving 8 bases between them. The CDR3 runs to 14 residues. Germline values: CDR1 MNHNS, CDR2 SASEGT.

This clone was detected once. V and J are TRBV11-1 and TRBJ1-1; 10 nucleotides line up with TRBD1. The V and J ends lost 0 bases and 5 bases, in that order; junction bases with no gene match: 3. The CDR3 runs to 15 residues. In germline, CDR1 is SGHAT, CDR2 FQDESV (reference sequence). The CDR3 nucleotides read TGTGCCAGCAGCTTAGCGACAGGGGGCTGGACTGAAGCTTTCTTT. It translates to CASSLATGGWTEAFF.

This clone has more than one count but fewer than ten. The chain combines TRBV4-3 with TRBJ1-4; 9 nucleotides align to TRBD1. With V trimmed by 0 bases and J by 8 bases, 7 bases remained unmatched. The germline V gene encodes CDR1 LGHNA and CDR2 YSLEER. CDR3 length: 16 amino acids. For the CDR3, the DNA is TGCGCCAGCAGCCAAGATGAGACAGGGGGGACAGAAAAACTGTTTTTT. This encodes CASSQDETGGTEKLFF.

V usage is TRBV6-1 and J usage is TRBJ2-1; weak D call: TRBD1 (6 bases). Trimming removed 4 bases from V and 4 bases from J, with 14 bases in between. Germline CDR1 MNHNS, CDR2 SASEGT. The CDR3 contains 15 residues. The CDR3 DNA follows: TGTGCCAGCAGTGCAGGGGTCGGTGTTTACAATGAGCAGTTCTTC. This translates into CASSAGVGVYNEQFF.

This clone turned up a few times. The CDR3 coding sequence is TGTGCCAGCAGCTCGGACACCCTCTACGAGCAGTACTTC. Its protein product is CASSSDTLYEQYF. The chain combines TRBV5-6 with TRBJ2-7, with D tentatively TRBD1 (5 bases). Germline CDR1 SGHDT, CDR2 YYEEEE. CDR3 size: 13 residues. V lost 3 bases to trimming and J lost 3 bases, with 10 bases between them.

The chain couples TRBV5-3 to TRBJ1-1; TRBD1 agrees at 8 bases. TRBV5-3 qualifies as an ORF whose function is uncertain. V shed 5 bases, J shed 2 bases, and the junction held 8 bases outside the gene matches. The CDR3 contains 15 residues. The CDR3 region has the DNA TGTGCCAGAAGACCCAGGACAGGGAATAACACTGAAGCTTTCTTT. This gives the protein CARRPRTGNNTEAFF.

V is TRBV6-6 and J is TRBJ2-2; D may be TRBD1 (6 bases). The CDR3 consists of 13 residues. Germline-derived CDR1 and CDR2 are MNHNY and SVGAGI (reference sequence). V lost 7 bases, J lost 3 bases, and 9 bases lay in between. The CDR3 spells CASMDSYTGELFF. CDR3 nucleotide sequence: TGTGCCAGCATGGACAGCTACACCGGGGAGCTGTTTTTT.

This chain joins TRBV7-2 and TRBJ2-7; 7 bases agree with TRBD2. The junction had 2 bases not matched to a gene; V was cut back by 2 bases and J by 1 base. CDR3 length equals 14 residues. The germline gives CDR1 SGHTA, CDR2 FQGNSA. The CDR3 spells CASSLSSGSYEQYF. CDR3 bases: TGTGCCAGCAGCTTAAGTAGCGGGTCCTACGAGCAGTACTTC.

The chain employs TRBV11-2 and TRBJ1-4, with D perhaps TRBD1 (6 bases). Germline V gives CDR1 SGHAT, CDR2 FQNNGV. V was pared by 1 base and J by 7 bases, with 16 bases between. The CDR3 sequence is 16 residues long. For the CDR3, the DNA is TGTGCCAGCAGCTTAGGAGGACAGCGGTTCTCTGAAAAACTGTTTTTT. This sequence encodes CASSLGGQRFSEKLFF.

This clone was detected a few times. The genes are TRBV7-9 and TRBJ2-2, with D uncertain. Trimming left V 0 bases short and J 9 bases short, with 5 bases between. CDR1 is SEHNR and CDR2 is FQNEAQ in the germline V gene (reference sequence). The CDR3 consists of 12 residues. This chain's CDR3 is CASSLAGRELFF. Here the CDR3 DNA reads TGTGCCAGCAGCTTAGCTGGGCGGGAGCTGTTTTTT.

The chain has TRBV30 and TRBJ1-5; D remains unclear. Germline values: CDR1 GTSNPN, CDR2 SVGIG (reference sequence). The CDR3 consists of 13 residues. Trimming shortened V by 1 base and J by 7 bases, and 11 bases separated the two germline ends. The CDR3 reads CAWSGGEWQPQHF. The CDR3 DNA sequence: TGTGCCTGGAGTGGGGGAGAGTGGCAGCCCCAGCATTTT.

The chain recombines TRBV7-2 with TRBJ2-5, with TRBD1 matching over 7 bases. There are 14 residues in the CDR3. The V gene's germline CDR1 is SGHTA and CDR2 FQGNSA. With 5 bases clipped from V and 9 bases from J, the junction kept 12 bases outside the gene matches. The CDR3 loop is CASSPRTGQGAQYF. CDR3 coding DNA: TGTGCCAGCAGCCCCCGGACTGGCCAGGGGGCCCAGTACTTC.

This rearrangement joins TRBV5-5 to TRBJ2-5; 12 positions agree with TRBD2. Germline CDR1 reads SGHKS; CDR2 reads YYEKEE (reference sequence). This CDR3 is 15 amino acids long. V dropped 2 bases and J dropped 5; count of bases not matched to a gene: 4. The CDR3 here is CASSFPSGGEETQYF. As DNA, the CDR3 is TGTGCCAGCAGCTTCCCTAGCGGGGGGGAGGAGACCCAGTACTTC.

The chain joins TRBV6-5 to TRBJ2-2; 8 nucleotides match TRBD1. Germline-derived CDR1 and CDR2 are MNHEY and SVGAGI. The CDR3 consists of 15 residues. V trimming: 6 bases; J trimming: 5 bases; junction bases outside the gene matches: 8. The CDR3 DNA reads TGTGCCAGCAGCCCCGGACAGGGATGGACCGGGGAGCTGTTTTTT. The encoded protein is CASSPGQGWTGELFF.

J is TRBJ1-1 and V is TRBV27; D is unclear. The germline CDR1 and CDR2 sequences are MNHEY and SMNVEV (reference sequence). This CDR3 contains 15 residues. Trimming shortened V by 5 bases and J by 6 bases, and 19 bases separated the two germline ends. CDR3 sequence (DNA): TGTGCCAGCAGTGTAAGACCCCGTACGGGAGCTGAAGCTTTCTTT. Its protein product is CASSVRPRTGAEAFF.

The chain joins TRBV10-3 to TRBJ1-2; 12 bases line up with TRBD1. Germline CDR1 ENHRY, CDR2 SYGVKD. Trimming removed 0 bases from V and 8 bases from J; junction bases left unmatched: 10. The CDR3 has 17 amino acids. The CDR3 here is CAISESSGTGGANGYTF. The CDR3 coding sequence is TGTGCCATCAGTGAGTCGTCCGGGACAGGGGGCGCAAACGGCTACACCTTC.

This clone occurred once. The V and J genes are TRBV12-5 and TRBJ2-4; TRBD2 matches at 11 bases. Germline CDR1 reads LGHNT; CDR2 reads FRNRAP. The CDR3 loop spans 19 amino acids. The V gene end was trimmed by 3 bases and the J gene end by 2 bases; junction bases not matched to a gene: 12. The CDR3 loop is CASGFPYSSGGFPKNIQYF. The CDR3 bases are TGTGCTAGTGGTTTCCCCTATTCTAGCGGGGGGTTCCCCAAAAACATTCAGTACTTC.

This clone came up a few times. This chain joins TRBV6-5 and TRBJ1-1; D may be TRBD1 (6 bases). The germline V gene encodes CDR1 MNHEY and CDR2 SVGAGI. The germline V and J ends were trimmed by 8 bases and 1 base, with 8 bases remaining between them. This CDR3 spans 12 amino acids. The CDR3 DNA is TGTGCCAGCGGGACAAGGAACACTGAAGCTTTCTTT. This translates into CASGTRNTEAFF.

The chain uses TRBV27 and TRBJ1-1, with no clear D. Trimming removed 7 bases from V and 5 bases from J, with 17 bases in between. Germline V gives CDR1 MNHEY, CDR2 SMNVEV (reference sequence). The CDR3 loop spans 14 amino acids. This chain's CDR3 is CASTPEWSGTEAFF. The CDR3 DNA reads TGTGCCAGCACCCCCGAGTGGTCGGGAACTGAAGCTTTCTTT.

The CDR3 is CAWSLHRGPTTSYGYTF. The CDR3 DNA sequence: TGTGCCTGGAGCCTCCACAGGGGCCCCACCACTTCCTATGGCTACACCTTC. This chain connects TRBV30 to TRBJ1-2, with 7 bases fitting TRBD1. CDR1 is GTSNPN, CDR2 SVGIG, per germline (reference sequence). Trimming took 3 bases from V and 4 from J; bases not matched to a gene: 17. The CDR3 covers 17 residues.

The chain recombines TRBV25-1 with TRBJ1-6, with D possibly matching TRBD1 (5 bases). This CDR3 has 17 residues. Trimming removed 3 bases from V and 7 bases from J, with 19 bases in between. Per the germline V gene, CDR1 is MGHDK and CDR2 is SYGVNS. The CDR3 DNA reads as TGTGCCAGCAGTGACTCGGTTGGAGGGGATTTGAATTCACCCCTCCACTTT. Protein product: CASSDSVGGDLNSPLHF.

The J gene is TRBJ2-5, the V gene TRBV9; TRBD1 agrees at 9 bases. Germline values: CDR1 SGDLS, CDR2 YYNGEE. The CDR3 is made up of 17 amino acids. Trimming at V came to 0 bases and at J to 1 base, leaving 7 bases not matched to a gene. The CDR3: CASSVGGQGPFQETQYF. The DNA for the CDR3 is TGTGCCAGCAGCGTAGGGGGACAGGGACCCTTCCAAGAGACCCAGTACTTC.

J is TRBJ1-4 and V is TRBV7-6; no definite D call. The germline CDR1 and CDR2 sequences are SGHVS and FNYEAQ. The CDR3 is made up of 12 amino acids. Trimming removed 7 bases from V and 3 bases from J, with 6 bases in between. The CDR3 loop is CASKAPNEKLFF. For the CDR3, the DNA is TGTGCCAGCAAAGCCCCTAATGAAAAACTGTTTTTT.

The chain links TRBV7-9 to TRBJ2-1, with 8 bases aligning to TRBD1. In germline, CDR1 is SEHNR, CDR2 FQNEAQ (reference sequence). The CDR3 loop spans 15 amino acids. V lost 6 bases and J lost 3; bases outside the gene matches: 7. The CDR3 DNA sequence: TGTGCCAGCAGACCGGACAGGGTCGGCTACAATGAGCAGTTCTTC. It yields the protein CASRPDRVGYNEQFF.